This entry describes one T cell receptor (beta chain). This specimen comes from a study of blood T cell repertoires in COVID-19. The ends lost 5 bases at V and 3 bases at J; junction bases unmatched: 4. The CDR3 totals 13 residues. In germline, CDR1 is SGHDT, CDR2 YYEEEE. The data were produced by immunoSEQ multiplex PCR, yet TCRdb's version contains in-frame clones alone and is incomplete. The sample has 190,000 or so clones, 70% to 80% seen once. The chain recombines TRBV5-6 with TRBJ2-7; 8 bases fit TRBD2. Sequencing was carried out using peripheral blood. The TCR was taken from a man aged 50 to 59 who had recovered from COVID-19. DNA for the CDR3: TGTGCCAGCAGACATACTAGCGGCTACGAGCAGTACTTC. Its translation: CASRHTSGYEQYF.